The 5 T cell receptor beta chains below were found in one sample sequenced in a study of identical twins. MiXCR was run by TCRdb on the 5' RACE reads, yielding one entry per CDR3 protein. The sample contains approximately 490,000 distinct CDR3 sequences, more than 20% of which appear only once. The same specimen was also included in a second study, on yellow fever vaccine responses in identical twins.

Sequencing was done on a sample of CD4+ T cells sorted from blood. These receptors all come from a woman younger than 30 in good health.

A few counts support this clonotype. CDR3 protein: CASSQRRQSSGANVLTF. The CDR3 DNA sequence: TGTGCCAGCAGCCAACGCCGACAGAGCTCTGGGGCCAACGTCCTGACTTTC. The rearrangement joins TRBV14 to TRBJ2-6; D might be TRBD1 (5 bases). The CDR3 has 17 residues. Trimming took 2 bases from V and 0 from J, leaving 11 bases between them. In germline, CDR1 is SGHDN, CDR2 FVKESK.

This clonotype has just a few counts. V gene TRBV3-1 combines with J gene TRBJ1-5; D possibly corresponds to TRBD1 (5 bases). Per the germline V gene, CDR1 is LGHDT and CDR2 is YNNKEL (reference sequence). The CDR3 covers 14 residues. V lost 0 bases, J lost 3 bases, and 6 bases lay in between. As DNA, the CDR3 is TGTGCCAGCAGCCAAGACAGGGTCAATCAGCCCCAGCATTTT. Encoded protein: CASSQDRVNQPQHF.

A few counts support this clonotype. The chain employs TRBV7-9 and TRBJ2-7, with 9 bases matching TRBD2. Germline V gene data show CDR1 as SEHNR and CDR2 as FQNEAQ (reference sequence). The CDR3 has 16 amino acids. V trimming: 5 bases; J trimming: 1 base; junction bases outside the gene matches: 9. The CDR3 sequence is CASSPIGRGGSYEQYF. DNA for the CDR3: TGTGCCAGCAGCCCCATCGGGCGGGGGGGATCCTACGAGCAGTACTTC.

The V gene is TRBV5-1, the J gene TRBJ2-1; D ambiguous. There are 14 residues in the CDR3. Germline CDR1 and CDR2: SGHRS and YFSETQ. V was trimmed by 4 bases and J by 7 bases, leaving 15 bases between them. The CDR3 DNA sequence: TGCGCCAGCAGCCAAATCGAGCAAAAAAATGAGCAGTTCTTC. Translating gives CASSQIEQKNEQFF. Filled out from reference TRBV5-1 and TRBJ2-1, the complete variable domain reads KAGVTQTPRYLIKTRGQQVTLSCSPISGHRSVSWYQQTPGQGLQFLFEYFSETQRNKGNFPGRFSGRQFSNSRSEMNVSTLELGDSALYLCASSQIEQKNEQFFGPGTRLTVL.

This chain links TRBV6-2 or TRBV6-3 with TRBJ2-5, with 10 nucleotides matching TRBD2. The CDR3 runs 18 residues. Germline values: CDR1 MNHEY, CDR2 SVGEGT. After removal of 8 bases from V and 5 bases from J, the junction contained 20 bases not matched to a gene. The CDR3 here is CASAPRGLAGAPGETQYF. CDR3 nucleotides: TGTGCCAGCGCACCACGGGGGCTAGCGGGAGCCCCGGGGGAGACCCAGTACTTC.